This T cell receptor (beta chain) was obtained from a study of CD8 T cells in ankylosing spondylitis. Whole-study findings and limits: From matched ankylosing spondylitis synovial fluid, disease-linked clones were reportedly recovered at significantly enriched levels.

Library preparation for TCR beta used quantitative 5'-RACE with molecular barcodes. TCRdb used MiXCR to reprocess the 5' RACE reads, holding one entry per CDR3 protein. Here the sample spans around 340,000 distinct CDR3 sequences, 20% to 25% being singletons. A word on this clonotype: Its antigen is unidentified.

Trimming removed 6 bases from V and 2 bases from J; junction bases left unmatched: 8. Germline lookup yields CDR1 DFQATT and CDR2 SNEGSKA (reference sequence). The CDR3 is 15 residues long. Sequencing was carried out using blood, either unsorted or a sorted T cell fraction (not recorded which). The J gene is TRBJ2-7, the V gene TRBV20-1; TRBD2 aligns across 12 bases. The receptor comes from a male donor with ankylosing spondylitis or in good health (not recorded which). The CDR3 DNA reads as TGCAGTGCGCAACAACTAGCGGGGGGTACCTACGAGCAGTACTTC. It codes for CSAQQLAGGTYEQYF.